The TCR beta chain described here comes from a study of cytomegalovirus exposure and HLA in healthy donors. The PCR made use of 60 Vbeta and 13 Jbeta primers. In the study's own analysis: Later reanalysis found around 74 million unique TCR beta chains, 10 million to 12 million of them shared. Method: immunoSEQ multiplex PCR; TCRdb's copy keeps in-frame clones and lacks some. From that table come the V and J calls and clone size; the DNA was used to work out D and trimming. Of some 98,000 clones in the sample, approximately 76% are singletons; the top ten hold 2% to 2.5%. This CDR3 region has 14 residues. Germline V lookup: CDR1 GTSNPN, CDR2 SVGIG (reference sequence). The V end lost 5 bases, the J end lost 5 bases, and 18 bases lay between the germline ends.

This receptor was taken from a man in his forties or fifties in good health and CMV-seronegative. Sequenced sample: PBMCs. The gene calls are TRBV30 and TRBJ1-1, with D possibly TRBD1 on 6 matching bases. In DNA form, the CDR3 reads TGTGCCTGGTCTGGCAGGGGACGGTGGACTGAAGCTTTCTTT. Translated, it gives CAWSGRGRWTEAFF.